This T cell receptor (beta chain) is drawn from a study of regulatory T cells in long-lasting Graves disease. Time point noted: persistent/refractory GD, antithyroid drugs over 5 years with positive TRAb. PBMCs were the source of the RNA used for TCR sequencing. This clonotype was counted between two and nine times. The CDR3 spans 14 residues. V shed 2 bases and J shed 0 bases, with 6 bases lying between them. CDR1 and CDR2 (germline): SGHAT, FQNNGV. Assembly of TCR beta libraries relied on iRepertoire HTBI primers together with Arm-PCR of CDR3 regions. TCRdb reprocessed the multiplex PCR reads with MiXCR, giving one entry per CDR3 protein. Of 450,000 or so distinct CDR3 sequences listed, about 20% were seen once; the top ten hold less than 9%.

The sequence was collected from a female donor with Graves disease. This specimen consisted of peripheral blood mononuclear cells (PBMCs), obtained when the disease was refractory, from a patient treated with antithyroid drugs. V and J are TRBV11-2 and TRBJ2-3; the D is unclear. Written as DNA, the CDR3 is TGTGCCAGCAGCTTAATCTCTAGCACAGATACGCAGTATTTT. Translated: CASSLISSTDTQYF. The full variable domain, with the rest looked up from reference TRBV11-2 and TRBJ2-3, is EAGVAQSPRYKIIEKRQSVAFWCNPISGHATLYWYQQILGQGPKLLIQFQNNGVVDDSQLPKDRFSAERLKGVDSTLKIQPAKLEDSAVYLCASSLISSTDTQYFGPGTRLTVL.